The source of this T cell receptor (beta chain) is a study of T cell repertoires in cytomegalovirus infection. This clonotype was counted only a few times. Its antigen is still unknown. Germline V gene data show CDR1 as MGHRA and CDR2 as YSYEKL. Trimming removed 0 bases at V and 6 bases at J, with 11 bases between. The length of the CDR3 is 15 residues. TCRdb passed the reads through MiXCR, listing each CDR3 protein once. The sample contains roughly 990,000 distinct CDR3 sequences, about a third of which appear only once. The sequencing used cultured CD8+ T cells from PBMCs, collected from culture after CMV antigen stimulation. This clonotype originated in a human donor in good health (CMV status not recorded). Some clones in this sample may be carry-over from other donors' samples. This sequence joins TRBV4-1 and TRBJ2-2; possible D gene TRBD2, 5 bases. The CDR3 reads CASSQDYGVAGELFF. The CDR3 DNA reads TGCGCCAGCAGCCAAGATTACGGGGTGGCCGGGGAGCTGTTTTTT.